This TCR beta chain was observed in a study of shared clonotypes between healthy human individuals. Findings of the study overall: In a handful of donors, about 5% of naive CD4 clonotypes appeared in common.

The CDR3 spans 11 residues. The trim removed 6 bases at V and 5 bases at J, leaving 4 bases unmatched. Germline values: CDR1 DFQATT, CDR2 SNEGSKA (reference sequence). Concerning this clone: The antigen is unknown.

Produced via immunoSEQ multiplex PCR; TCRdb's table is partial and in-frame only. The sample yields over a million clones, around 78% seen once. Sequencing was carried out using memory CD4+ T cells from PBMCs. The subset denotes: CD45RA-negative fraction. The rearrangement uses TRBV20-1 and TRBJ2-7; 7 nucleotides line up with TRBD2. The sequence was obtained from a man between 18 and 35 years old in good health. Some clones in this sample may be carry-over from other donors' samples. The CDR3 sequence is CSALTSNEQYF. CDR3 bases: TGCAGTGCCCTGACTAGCAACGAGCAGTACTTC.